This T cell receptor (beta chain) emerged from a study of shared clonotypes between healthy human individuals. The CDR3 has 14 residues. Germline V gene lookup returns CDR1 SGHAT and CDR2 FQNNGV. The V end lost 5 bases, the J end lost 0 bases, and 8 bases lay between the germline ends. Method: immunoSEQ multiplex PCR; TCRdb's copy keeps in-frame clones and lacks some. The profile covers about 2.3 million clones, with more than 80% appearing a single time and about 0.39% taken by the ten largest. In its sample, this clone was seen a few times. The receptor was derived from a man younger than 30 in good health. Some clones in this sample may be carry-over from other donors' samples. The sequenced sample consisted of naive CD4+ T cells from PBMCs. The subset was: CD45RA+ positively selected. The rearrangement joins TRBV11-2 to TRBJ1-3; the D gene is possibly TRBD1 (5 bases). The CDR3 DNA follows: TGTGCCAGCAGCCCAGGGAACTCTGGAAACACCATATATTTT. Translated: CASSPGNSGNTIYF.